This TCR beta chain was documented in a study of T cell responses to AZD1222 COVID-19 vaccine. Germline V lookup: CDR1 SGHDT, CDR2 YYEEEE. V was pared by 3 bases and J by 3 bases, with 19 bases between. The CDR3 contains 16 residues. The protocol was immunoSEQ multiplex PCR, while the TCRdb copy is restricted to in-frame clones and leaves out a portion. There are about 110,000 clones in the sample; around 87% occur only once, and roughly 5.3% lies in the top ten. Concerning this clone itself: Its cognate antigen is unknown.

Overall study findings and caveats: Of the AZD1222 recipients, only 5 or 6 were seropositive at baseline.

Source: peripheral blood, taken on day 0 of AZD1222 vaccination. This sequence joins TRBV5-6 and TRBJ2-7; D possibly corresponds to TRBD2 (5 bases). The sequence was collected from an adult in good health. The CDR3 bases are TGTGCCAGCAGCTCGTTTTCTCCCGGGGTGGACTACGAGCAGTACTTC. Translating gives CASSSFSPGVDYEQYF.